The next 18 T cell receptor beta chains were all read from a single sample in a study of lymphopenia after photon versus proton radiotherapy. The data were produced by immunoSEQ multiplex PCR, yet TCRdb's version contains in-frame clones alone and is incomplete. The top ten hold about 2.2% of the sample, which has 70,000 or so clones, around 90% seen once. The starting material was peripheral blood, obtained from a patient treated with photon-based radiotherapy. The receptors derive from a woman between 35 and 50 years old with cholangiocarcinoma.

This clone was seen just once. The chain recombines TRBV5-1 with TRBJ1-2; D possibly corresponds to TRBD1 (6 bases). The CDR3 extends over 15 amino acids. CDR1 and CDR2 (germline): SGHRS, YFSETQ. Trimming took off 0 bases at V and 4 bases at J, with 13 bases between the two ends. CDR3 in DNA: TGCGCCAGCAGCTTGGATCCAGGGGCGACCTATGGCTACACCTTC. Protein: CASSLDPGATYGYTF.

The chain recombines TRBV19 with TRBJ1-1; D is possibly TRBD1 (6 bases). V lost 5 bases and J lost 6, with 7 bases in between. Germline CDR1 LNHDA, CDR2 SQIVND (reference sequence). This CDR3 is 11 amino acids long. As DNA, the CDR3 is TGTGCCAGTAGTTGGACAGCTGAAGCTTTCTTT. This sequence encodes CASSWTAEAFF.

This chain connects TRBV7-2 to TRBJ2-2; weak D call: TRBD1 (6 bases). The V gene lost 6 bases and the J gene lost 5 bases, with 10 bases spanning the gap. The CDR3 spans 13 residues. Germline V CDR1 and CDR2: SGHTA, FQGNSA. CDR3 DNA: TGTGCCAGCAGTCAGGGGCCGACCGGGGAGCTGTTTTTT. Translation: CASSQGPTGELFF.

The chain employs TRBV10-2 and TRBJ1-1; the D is unclear. V lost 2 bases, J lost 7 bases, and 8 bases lay in between. This CDR3 spans 12 amino acids. The V gene's germline CDR1 is WSHSY and CDR2 SAAADI. CDR3 residues: CASSEEGSEAFF. CDR3 in DNA: TGCGCCAGCAGTGAGGAGGGCAGTGAAGCTTTCTTT.

This chain links TRBV6-5 with TRBJ2-3, with TRBD2 matching 9 bases. The CDR3 totals 14 residues. The germline V gene encodes CDR1 MNHEY and CDR2 SVGAGI. J lost 6 bases, V lost 6 bases, and 7 bases had no gene match. The CDR3 here is CASRDGLATDTQYF. The DNA for the CDR3 is TGTGCCAGCAGGGATGGACTAGCGACTGATACGCAGTATTTT.

V gene TRBV5-1 combines with J gene TRBJ2-7; D is ambiguous. Germline V gene lookup returns CDR1 SGHRS and CDR2 YFSETQ. Trimming removed 2 bases from V and 2 bases from J, with 14 bases in between. CDR3 length: 15 residues. The CDR3 reads CASSFSSSGAYEQYF. Written as DNA, the CDR3 is TGCGCCAGCAGCTTTTCAAGTTCTGGGGCCTACGAGCAGTACTTC. The full variable domain, its missing parts supplied by reference TRBV5-1 and TRBJ2-7, is KAGVTQTPRYLIKTRGQQVTLSCSPISGHRSVSWYQQTPGQGLQFLFEYFSETQRNKGNFPGRFSGRQFSNSRSEMNVSTLELGDSALYLCASSFSSSGAYEQYFGPGTRLTVT.

This chain connects TRBV29-1 to TRBJ1-2; D is uncertain. Germline CDR1 and CDR2: SQVTM and ANQGSEA. The CDR3 has 12 residues. Trimming pared 2 bases from V and 6 bases from J, leaving 10 bases between. CDR3 amino acids: CSVELGNDGYTF. Here the CDR3 DNA reads TGCAGCGTTGAACTAGGGAACGATGGCTACACCTTC.

The chain uses TRBV9 and TRBJ2-2; the D is unclear. V was cut by 4 bases and J by 4 bases, with 11 bases left in between. This CDR3 has 14 residues. Per germline, CDR1 SGDLS and CDR2 YYNGEE. DNA of the CDR3: TGTGCCAGCAGCCGCGCGTCGGGCACCGGGGAGCTGTTTTTT. Translation: CASSRASGTGELFF.

The V and J genes are TRBV7-2 and TRBJ1-1; no clear D. This CDR3 has 13 residues. V was cut by 5 bases and J by 3 bases, with 10 bases left in between. Germline V gene data show CDR1 as SGHTA and CDR2 as FQGNSA. As DNA, the CDR3 is TGTGCCAGCAGCAATCCCCGGGACACTGAAGCTTTCTTT. Translation: CASSNPRDTEAFF.

This clone appeared a single time. V is TRBV10-1 and J is TRBJ2-2; 9 positions match TRBD2. This CDR3 has 16 residues. Per the germline V gene, CDR1 is WNHNN and CDR2 is SYGVQD (reference sequence). The V segment lost 6 bases and the J segment 5 bases; nucleotides outside the gene matches: 10. As DNA, the CDR3 is TGCGCCAGCAGCAAAACTAGCGGGCCGGGGACCGGGGAGCTGTTTTTT. This encodes CASSKTSGPGTGELFF.

The chain is built from TRBV9 and TRBJ1-2; D unresolved. The V and J ends lost 4 bases and 8 bases respectively, with 15 bases between them. Germline lookup yields CDR1 SGDLS and CDR2 YYNGEE. The CDR3 totals 13 residues. The CDR3 bases are TGTGCCAGCAGCCCTAACCGTCTGGGGGGCTACACCTTC. Amino acids: CASSPNRLGGYTF. The whole variable domain, remainder taken from reference TRBV9 and TRBJ1-2, is DSGVTQTPKHLITATGQRVTLRCSPRSGDLSVYWYQQSLDQGLQFLIQYYNGEERAKGNILERFSAQQFPDLHSELNLSSLELGDSALYFCASSPNRLGGYTFGSGTRLTVV.

The J gene is TRBJ2-7, the V gene TRBV5-4; D perhaps matches TRBD1 (6 bases). V was cut by 10 bases and J by 2 bases, with 16 bases left in between. CDR3 length: 13 amino acids. CDR1 SGHNT and CDR2 YYREEE come from the germline V gene (reference sequence). The CDR3 spells CAAFMQGPYEQYF. The CDR3 coding sequence is TGTGCCGCATTTATGCAGGGGCCCTACGAGCAGTACTTC.

The genes are TRBV19 and TRBJ2-7, with 7 bases fitting TRBD1. Germline assignment: CDR1 LNHDA and CDR2 SQIVND (reference sequence). The CDR3 covers 14 residues. V was pared by 4 bases and J by 4 bases, with 7 bases of the junction left unmatched. CDR3 region: CASSRGQVTYEQYF. CDR3 bases: TGTGCCAGTAGTAGAGGACAGGTGACATACGAGCAGTACTTC. The whole variable domain, remainder taken from reference TRBV19 and TRBJ2-7, is DGGITQSPKYLFRKEGQNVTLSCEQNLNHDAMYWYRQDPGQGLRLIYYSQIVNDFQKGDIAEGYSVSREKKESFPLTVTSAQKNPTAFYLCASSRGQVTYEQYFGPGTRLTVT.

The chain links TRBV7-8 to TRBJ2-1; no clear D. CDR1 is SGHVS, CDR2 FQNEAQ, per germline. The V end was cut by 1 base, the J end by 7 bases, with 11 bases between. This CDR3 comprises 14 residues. The CDR3 bases are TGTGCCAGCAGCTTAGGACGGACGAGGAATGAGCAGTTCTTC. Translation: CASSLGRTRNEQFF.

The genes are TRBV27 and TRBJ2-4, with TRBD2 matching over 9 bases. Germline values: CDR1 MNHEY, CDR2 SMNVEV (reference sequence). The CDR3 is 15 residues long. V shed 6 bases, J shed 4 bases, and the junction held 7 bases outside the gene matches. The CDR3 DNA sequence: TGTGCCAGCAGGACAGCGGGAGGCGGTAAAAACATTCAGTACTTC. It yields the protein CASRTAGGGKNIQYF.

The genes are TRBV14 and TRBJ1-1; 8 positions agree with TRBD1. Germline V CDR1 and CDR2: SGHDN, FVKESK. The CDR3 is 15 residues long. J gave up 1 base and V 4 bases, and 5 bases lay outside the gene matches. The CDR3 here is CASSLRTGRNTEAFF. The CDR3 DNA reads as TGTGCCAGCAGCCTACGGACAGGGAGGAACACTGAAGCTTTCTTT.

CDR3 sequence reads: CASSPRRETGWTSYEQYF. The DNA of the CDR3 is TGTGCCAGCAGCCCCAGAAGAGAGACAGGGTGGACCTCCTACGAGCAGTACTTC. The chain uses TRBV13 and TRBJ2-7, with 7 bases lining up with TRBD1. The CDR3 is 18 amino acids. Losses at the gene ends were 5 bases for V and 0 bases for J; bases not matched to a gene: 16. The germline V gene has CDR1 PRHDT and CDR2 FYEKMQ (reference sequence).

V is TRBV5-5 and J is TRBJ2-1; D possibly corresponds to TRBD2 (5 bases). In germline, CDR1 is SGHKS, CDR2 YYEKEE (reference sequence). V was pared by 4 bases and J by 6 bases, with 20 bases between. The CDR3 is 16 amino acids. CDR3 sequence (DNA): TGTGCCAGCAGCCATAAGGCGGGCACCGATTCCAATGAGCAGTTCTTC. Encoded protein: CASSHKAGTDSNEQFF.